The 8 T cell receptor beta chains given below trace back to one sample, sequenced in a study of blood T cell repertoires in COVID-19. Sequencing was performed with immunoSEQ multiplex PCR; in TCRdb, only in-frame clones are kept and a portion is missing. The data contain 100,000 to 120,000 clones, roughly 90% of them singletons. The sequenced sample consisted of peripheral blood. Receptors were obtained from a woman between 70 and 85 years old who had recovered from COVID-19.

The chain has TRBV5-1 and TRBJ2-5, with D possibly TRBD1 on 5 matching bases. This CDR3 has 14 amino acids. The V and J ends lost 5 bases and 1 base respectively, with 12 bases between them. Germline CDR1 is SGHRS and CDR2 is YFSETQ. CDR3 sequence reads: CASRLQGSQETQYF. The CDR3 DNA reads TGCGCCAGCAGGCTCCAGGGTTCCCAAGAGACCCAGTACTTC.

J is TRBJ2-5 and V is TRBV12-3 or TRBV12-4; maybe TRBD1 (6 bases). V lost 3 bases to trimming and J lost 7 bases, with 12 bases between them. CDR3 length: 13 amino acids. The CDR3, as DNA: TGTGCCAGCAGTTTCACCAGGGGCTGGACCCAGTACTTC. Its translation: CASSFTRGWTQYF.

In DNA form, the CDR3 reads TGTGCCAGCAGCCACAGAACTAGCGGGAGGGCCCCCTACGAGCAGTACTTC. As protein: CASSHRTSGRAPYEQYF. The chain employs TRBV7-2 and TRBJ2-7, with 13 bases matching TRBD2. The germline CDR1 and CDR2 sequences are SGHTA and FQGNSA. The CDR3 consists of 17 residues. The J segment lost 2 bases and the V segment lost 5 bases, leaving 9 bases of the junction unmatched.

The chain carries TRBV3-1 (or the pseudogene TRBV3-2) and TRBJ1-1; 7 nucleotides align to TRBD1. The V and J ends lost 2 bases and 9 bases, in that order; junction bases with no gene match: 3. The CDR3 has 12 residues. CDR1 is LGHDT, CDR2 YNNKEL, per germline (reference sequence). The CDR3 DNA sequence: TGTGCCAGCAGCCAACCGGGACAGAAAGCTTTCTTT. Encoded protein: CASSQPGQKAFF.

The V and J genes are TRBV7-2 and TRBJ2-3; 9 bases map to TRBD2. Germline V gives CDR1 SGHTA, CDR2 FQGNSA. V dropped 5 bases and J dropped 3; count of bases not matched to a gene: 9. This CDR3 has 16 residues. The CDR3 sequence is CASSTGTSRRTDTQYF. The CDR3, as DNA: TGTGCCAGCAGCACCGGGACTAGCCGGAGAACAGATACGCAGTATTTT.

The chain uses TRBV5-1 and TRBJ2-7; 9 nucleotides align to TRBD1. CDR1 and CDR2 (germline): SGHRS, YFSETQ. The CDR3 extends over 15 amino acids. The J segment lost 9 bases and the V segment lost 3 bases, leaving 13 bases of the junction unmatched. CDR3 sequence reads: CASSSTMGTGLAQYF. CDR3 bases: TGCGCCAGCAGCTCCACGATGGGGACAGGGCTAGCGCAGTACTTC. Complete variable domain (other parts from reference TRBV5-1 and TRBJ2-7): KAGVTQTPRYLIKTRGQQVTLSCSPISGHRSVSWYQQTPGQGLQFLFEYFSETQRNKGNFPGRFSGRQFSNSRSEMNVSTLELGDSALYLCASSSTMGTGLAQYFGPGTRLTVT.

The rearrangement joins TRBV9 to TRBJ2-1; tentatively, D is TRBD2 (5 bases). The CDR3 loop spans 13 amino acids. CDR1 is SGDLS and CDR2 is YYNGEE in the germline V gene. The V end was cut by 2 bases, the J end by 6 bases, with 9 bases between. CDR3 nucleotides: TGTGCCAGCAGCGTGTCGGGGTTCAATGAGCAGTTCTTC. Amino acids: CASSVSGFNEQFF.

V gene TRBV18 combines with J gene TRBJ1-4; 9 bases fit TRBD1. The germline CDR1 and CDR2 sequences are KGHSH and LQKENI. The CDR3 extends over 15 amino acids. The ends lost 4 bases at V and 7 bases at J; junction bases unmatched: 7. CDR3 amino acids: CASSLDRGGGEKLFF. CDR3 coding DNA: TGTGCCAGCTCACTGGACAGGGGTGGTGGTGAAAAACTGTTTTTT.